Described below is a single T cell receptor beta chain sequence and its context. Antigen: not known. The entry originates in a study of cytomegalovirus exposure and HLA in healthy donors. General observations from the study: While the bulk of TCR sequences proved rare, some public TCRs turned up in many donors.

The PCR used 60 Vbeta and 13 Jbeta primers. Repertoires were generated with immunoSEQ multiplex PCR, while TCRdb's copy carries only in-frame clones and drops some. The table records 150,000 to 200,000 clones, 60% to 85% of them present only once. Trimming shortened V by 3 bases and J by 5 bases, and 10 bases separated the two germline ends. The CDR3 runs to 13 residues. Per the germline V gene, CDR1 is KGHSH and CDR2 is LQKENI. This receptor was identified in a woman in her thirties in good health and CMV-seronegative. The rearrangement links TRBV18 to TRBJ1-1; D is unclear. Sequencing input: PBMCs. The CDR3 DNA reads as TGTGCCAGCTCACCGAGGCAGACTACTGAAGCTTTCTTT. This translates into CASSPRQTTEAFF.